The 32 T cell receptor beta chains listed next were all sequenced from one sample in a study of cytotoxic CD8 clonotypes in ibrutinib-treated CLL. TCRdb keeps only in-frame clones here, not all; method: immunoSEQ multiplex PCR. The sample holds approximately 32,000 clones, around 70% seen once. The sequencing used PBMCs, collected before ibrutinib treatment. These receptors all come from a human donor with chronic lymphocytic leukemia.

The CDR3 here is CASSSQQGATNEKLFF. CDR3 DNA sequence: TGTGCCAGCAGTTCCCAACAGGGAGCAACTAATGAAAAACTGTTTTTT. The chain has TRBV28 and TRBJ1-4; D might be TRBD1 (6 bases). Looked up from germline, CDR1 is MDHEN and CDR2 is SYDVKM. Trimming removed 4 bases at V and 0 bases at J, with 12 bases between. This CDR3 is 16 amino acids long.

The chain carries TRBV27 and TRBJ1-2; the D gene is possibly TRBD1 (5 bases). CDR1 is MNHEY and CDR2 is SMNVEV in the germline V gene (reference sequence). This CDR3 has 14 residues. The ends were cut back, 2 bases at V and 4 bases at J, with 11 bases in the middle. CDR3 sequence reads: CASSLRGASYGYTF. As DNA, the CDR3 is TGTGCCAGCAGTTTACGTGGGGCTAGCTATGGCTACACCTTC.

The rearrangement links TRBV28 to TRBJ1-5; D unclear. Trimming removed 2 bases from V and 0 bases from J, with 8 bases in between. CDR3 length: 15 amino acids. CDR1 and CDR2 (germline): MDHEN, SYDVKM. As DNA, the CDR3 is TGTGCCAGCAGTTTAGCGTTGGATAGCAATCAGCCCCAGCATTTT. Translating gives CASSLALDSNQPQHF. The full variable domain, completed using reference TRBV28 and TRBJ1-5, is DVKVTQSSRYLVKRTGEKVFLECVQDMDHENMFWYRQDPGLGLRLIYFSYDVKMKEKGDIPEGYSVSREKKERFSLILESASTNQTSMYLCASSLALDSNQPQHFGDGTRLSIL.

This clone appeared once. The chain is built from TRBV5-1 and TRBJ2-2; no clear D. Germline lookup yields CDR1 SGHRS and CDR2 YFSETQ. CDR3 length: 16 amino acids. Trimming removed 1 base from V and 0 bases from J, with 10 bases in between. The CDR3 is CASSLKGNANTGELFF. DNA for the CDR3: TGCGCCAGCAGCTTGAAGGGAAACGCGAACACCGGGGAGCTGTTTTTT.

This clone has more than one count but fewer than ten. The gene calls are TRBV4-1 and TRBJ2-7, with D possibly called TRBD1 or TRBD2 (5 bases each). The CDR3 runs to 18 residues. The germline V gene has CDR1 MGHRA and CDR2 YSYEKL. V lost 4 bases and J lost 3, with 25 bases in between. CDR3 DNA sequence: TGCGCCAGCAGCCTAAAGGCCCCCCGGGACGGAGGAAACTACGAGCAGTACTTC. Protein sequence: CASSLKAPRDGGNYEQYF.

This clone was picked up a small number of times. This sequence joins TRBV9 and TRBJ2-1; TRBD2 matches at 10 bases. J gave up 8 bases and V 0 bases, and 2 bases lay outside the gene matches. The CDR3 sequence is 14 residues long. Germline CDR1 and CDR2: SGDLS and YYNGEE. CDR3 DNA sequence: TGTGCCAGCAGCGTAGAGGGACTAGCGCATGAGCAGTTCTTC. It specifies CASSVEGLAHEQFF.

The genes are TRBV28 and TRBJ1-2; a possible D gene is TRBD1 (5 bases). The CDR3 spans 14 residues. V lost 3 bases and J 8 bases, leaving 16 bases between the germline ends. The germline CDR1 and CDR2 sequences are MDHEN and SYDVKM. The CDR3 spells CASSFTDTERGYTF. The CDR3 DNA sequence: TGTGCCAGCAGTTTTACGGACACCGAGCGGGGCTACACCTTC.

The chain links TRBV16 to TRBJ1-1, with D perhaps TRBD1 (6 bases). The CDR3 runs 17 residues. The V gene lost 4 bases and the J gene lost 1 base, with 19 bases spanning the gap. CDR1 KGHSY and CDR2 FQNENV come from the germline V gene. The CDR3 coding sequence is TGTGCCAGCAGCCCAAAGGGGGGTTTCGGGAAGAACACTGAAGCTTTCTTT. Translation: CASSPKGGFGKNTEAFF.

This rearrangement joins TRBV19 to TRBJ1-2, with 9 bases aligning to TRBD1. Germline loops: CDR1 LNHDA, CDR2 SQIVND (reference sequence). The CDR3 runs to 14 residues. J was trimmed by 3 bases and V by 6 bases; bases with no gene match: 5. The DNA of the CDR3 is TGTGCCAGTAGCCTGGACAGGGGTTACTATGGCTACACCTTC. Translating gives CASSLDRGYYGYTF.

The chain uses TRBV2 and TRBJ2-2, with 11 bases matching TRBD2. Germline V gives CDR1 SNHLY, CDR2 FYNNEI. The CDR3 length is 17 residues. Trimming took 4 bases from V and 5 from J; bases not matched to a gene: 9. Here the CDR3 DNA reads TGTGCCAGCAGTGTAACTAGCGGGGGCGCGGGAACCGGGGAGCTGTTTTTT. It encodes CASSVTSGGAGTGELFF.

The V and J genes are TRBV5-6 and TRBJ2-7; 8 bases line up with TRBD1. Germline CDR1 SGHDT, CDR2 YYEEEE. The CDR3 consists of 14 residues. V gave up 2 bases and J gave up 3 bases; unmatched junction bases: 4. Here the CDR3 DNA reads TGTGCCAGCAGCTTTGGACAGGGAGGCTACGAGCAGTACTTC. Translation gives CASSFGQGGYEQYF.

CDR3 sequence reads: CASSPDSTDTQYF. CDR3 nucleotide sequence: TGTGCCAGCAGTCCAGATAGCACAGATACGCAGTATTTT. This chain connects TRBV7-3 to TRBJ2-3, with D uncertain. Germline assignment: CDR1 SGHTA and CDR2 FQGTGA. Trimming shortened V by 6 bases and J by 0 bases, and 7 bases separated the two germline ends. The CDR3 has 13 amino acids.

In its sample, this clone was seen a few times. The J gene is TRBJ2-7, the V gene TRBV27, with D possibly matching TRBD2 (5 bases). Germline-derived CDR1 and CDR2 are MNHEY and SMNVEV (reference sequence). Trimming took off 5 bases at V and 3 bases at J, with 17 bases between the two ends. The CDR3 is 15 residues long. The CDR3 bases are TGTGCCAGCAGTCAATATTGGGTTAGCGACTACGAGCAGTACTTC. It encodes CASSQYWVSDYEQYF.

The chain combines TRBV7-2 with TRBJ2-5, with 10 positions matching TRBD2. CDR1 SGHTA and CDR2 FQGNSA come from the germline V gene. Trimming at V came to 5 bases and at J to 5 bases, leaving 5 bases not matched to a gene. The CDR3 is 14 amino acids. CDR3: CASSASGGAETQYF. Written as DNA, the CDR3 is TGTGCCAGCAGCGCAAGCGGGGGGGCCGAGACCCAGTACTTC.

This clone appeared a few times. This chain connects TRBV6-1 to TRBJ2-7, with 7 bases matching TRBD1. After removal of 5 bases from V and 3 bases from J, the junction contained 1 base not matched to a gene. The length of the CDR3 is 12 residues. Germline V gene sequence: CDR1 MNHNS, CDR2 SASEGT. CDR3 residues: CASSRQGYEQYF. The DNA of the CDR3 is TGTGCCAGCAGTAGACAGGGCTACGAGCAGTACTTC.

The chain is built from TRBV5-1 and TRBJ2-5; TRBD2 might be the D (6 bases). The CDR3 is made up of 14 amino acids. V shed 4 bases and J shed 5 bases, with 15 bases lying between them. The germline V gene encodes CDR1 SGHRS and CDR2 YFSETQ. The chain's CDR3 is CASSQRIAGETQYF. As DNA, the CDR3 is TGCGCCAGCAGCCAGAGGATTGCGGGGGAGACCCAGTACTTC.

This clone appeared once. This chain uses TRBV7-2 with TRBJ2-5; D is perhaps TRBD1 or TRBD2 (5 bases each). CDR1 and CDR2 from the germline V gene are SGHTA and FQGNSA. Trimming left V 6 bases short and J 5 bases short, with 13 bases between. CDR3 size: 13 residues. The CDR3 nucleotides are TGTGCCAGCAGTACGGGACCCGGGGAGACCCAGTACTTC. Residues: CASSTGPGETQYF.

This clone was recorded a few times. The V and J genes are TRBV18 and TRBJ2-7, with 10 bases fitting TRBD1. Germline V CDR1 and CDR2: KGHSH, LQKENI. With V trimmed by 4 bases and J by 4 bases, 4 bases remained unmatched. The CDR3 is made up of 14 amino acids. In nucleotides, the CDR3 is TGTGCCAGCTCACGGGACAGGGGCGGGTACGAGCAGTACTTC. Translated, it gives CASSRDRGGYEQYF.

The chain uses TRBV7-2 and TRBJ2-1; 9 bases are a match to TRBD2. CDR1 and CDR2 from the germline V gene are SGHTA and FQGNSA. The CDR3 has 16 residues. V shed 4 bases, J shed 5 bases, and the junction held 9 bases outside the gene matches. The CDR3 loop reads CASSYLVAGGNNEQFF. CDR3 DNA: TGTGCCAGCAGCTACTTAGTGGCGGGGGGGAACAATGAGCAGTTCTTC.

A few counts support this clone. The chain recombines TRBV4-2 with TRBJ1-5; D perhaps matches TRBD1 (6 bases). The CDR3 is 15 amino acids. Trimming pared 1 base from V and 7 bases from J, leaving 14 bases between. Germline V gene lookup returns CDR1 LGHNA and CDR2 YNFKEQ. The CDR3 spells CASSQVTGQGQPQHF. In DNA form, the CDR3 reads TGTGCCAGCAGCCAAGTTACAGGGCAGGGGCAGCCCCAGCATTTT.

V is TRBV29-1 and J is TRBJ2-1; either TRBD1 or TRBD2 may supply D (5 bases each). Deletions cut 3 bases from V and 2 bases from J, with 8 bases between. Germline CDR1 SQVTM, CDR2 ANQGSEA. The CDR3 spans 13 residues. CDR3 sequence: CSVDRDAYNEQFF. CDR3 DNA sequence: TGCAGCGTTGACCGGGACGCCTACAATGAGCAGTTCTTC.

This chain connects TRBV6-4 to TRBJ2-3, with D perhaps given as TRBD1 or TRBD2 (6 bases each). Trimming shortened V by 6 bases and J by 1 base, and 14 bases separated the two germline ends. CDR1 MRHNA and CDR2 SNTAGT come from the germline V gene. The CDR3 is 15 amino acids. CDR3 sequence (DNA): TGTGCCAGCAGCGCCGAGGGGGGAGGCACAGATACGCAGTATTTT. Its translation: CASSAEGGGTDTQYF.

The chain combines TRBV10-3 with TRBJ2-5; no clear D gene. Germline CDR1 reads ENHRY; CDR2 reads SYGVKD. V shed 4 bases and J shed 4 bases, with 10 bases lying between them. CDR3 length equals 13 residues. For the CDR3, the DNA is TGTGCCATCAGTGCCGCAGGTTTAGAGACCCAGTACTTC. Its translation: CAISAAGLETQYF.

J is TRBJ2-7 and V is TRBV21-1; no check of the table's D call, TRBD2, against the DNA was made. TRBV21-1 is deemed a pseudogene. This CDR3 has 18 residues. DNA for the CDR3: TGTGCCAGCAGCAGACGGGACTACTCAAAAAACAAAAACCGGGAGCAGTACTTC. Translated, it gives CASSRRDYSKNKNREQYF.

CDR3 in DNA: TGTGCCAGCAGCTTTCTCAATCAGCCCCAGCATTTT. This sequence encodes CASSFLNQPQHF. V usage is TRBV7-2 and J usage is TRBJ1-5; D uncertain. Germline V CDR1 and CDR2: SGHTA, FQGNSA. This CDR3 spans 12 amino acids. V lost 3 bases, J lost 3 bases, and 3 bases lay in between.

This clone was seen just once. This chain joins TRBV5-4 and TRBJ2-5; 12 bases are a match to TRBD1. After removal of 3 bases from V and 2 bases from J, the junction contained 5 bases not matched to a gene. Germline CDR1 SGHNT, CDR2 YYREEE (reference sequence). The CDR3 runs to 16 residues. The CDR3 DNA is TGTGCCAGCAGCTCGGGGGACAGGGGGCGGCAAGAGACCCAGTACTTC. Its translation is CASSSGDRGRQETQYF.

The chain couples TRBV4-2 to TRBJ1-2; 9 bases agree with TRBD1. The ends lost 1 base at V and 5 bases at J; junction bases unmatched: 2. CDR1 is LGHNA and CDR2 is YNFKEQ in the germline V gene. The CDR3 is made up of 14 amino acids. CDR3 sequence reads: CASSQGDREYGYTF. Here the CDR3 DNA reads TGTGCCAGCAGCCAAGGGGACAGGGAATATGGCTACACCTTC.

This clone was seen a few times. The V gene is TRBV7-9, the J gene TRBJ1-1; D remains ambiguous. This CDR3 is built from 15 residues. V gave up 4 bases and J gave up 3 bases, with 15 bases separating them. Germline loops: CDR1 SEHNR, CDR2 FQNEAQ (reference sequence). The CDR3 protein is CASSSPPGRYTEAFF. The CDR3 region has the DNA TGTGCCAGCAGCTCGCCCCCGGGCAGATACACTGAAGCTTTCTTT. The entire variable domain, with the rest obtained from reference TRBV7-9 and TRBJ1-1, is as follows: DTGVSQNPRHKITKRGQNVTFRCDPISEHNRLYWYRQTLGQGPEFLTYFQNEAQLEKSRLLSDRFSAERPKGSFSTLEIQRTEQGDSAMYLCASSSPPGRYTEAFFGQGTRLTVV.

The V gene is TRBV10-3, the J gene TRBJ1-2; D unresolved. Trimming pared 11 bases from V and 2 bases from J, leaving 9 bases between. Germline V CDR1 and CDR2: ENHRY, SYGVKD. This CDR3 contains 11 residues. DNA for the CDR3: TGTGCCGCGCAAACAAACTATGGCTACACCTTC. Protein sequence: CAAQTNYGYTF.

The chain recombines TRBV19 with TRBJ1-2; no clear D gene. This CDR3 comprises 13 residues. V shed 7 bases and J shed 6 bases, with 15 bases lying between them. The germline gives CDR1 LNHDA, CDR2 SQIVND (reference sequence). The CDR3 DNA is TGTGCCAGTAAGGGCAGTGGAAGGGATGGCTACACCTTC. Its protein is CASKGSGRDGYTF.

This rearrangement joins TRBV28 to TRBJ2-1; 8 nucleotides match TRBD1. With V trimmed by 5 bases and J by 8 bases, 5 bases remained unmatched. Germline V gene data show CDR1 as MDHEN and CDR2 as SYDVKM. The CDR3 spans 13 residues. This CDR3 is CASSEQGADEQFF. As DNA, the CDR3 is TGTGCCAGCAGTGAGCAGGGGGCGGATGAGCAGTTCTTC.

The chain combines TRBV4-1 with TRBJ2-1, with D hard to call. V was pared by 2 bases and J by 7 bases, with 12 bases between. CDR1 is MGHRA, CDR2 YSYEKL, per germline. CDR3 length equals 14 residues. The CDR3 DNA is TGCGCCAGCAGCCAACTTAGCCCAAGTAATGAGCAGTTCTTC. This codes for CASSQLSPSNEQFF.